This T cell receptor beta chain comes out of a study of blood T cell repertoires in COVID-19 (dated by TCRdb to the early 2020s). Turning to the overall study: Samples from collaborators originated in the United States, Italy and Spain and spanned both the acute and convalescent phases of COVID-19. Sample metadata almost always included a de-identified subject ID, COVID-19 status, age in years and sex. Where available, HLA class I and class II types were obtained from metadata supplied by the sample provider rather than from assay-based typing. The material from the prospective study consisted of cDNA or gDNA derived from T cells, B-cell-depleted T cells, or PBMCs. Subjects who had been exposed to COVID-19, were actively infected with it, or had recovered from it provided the deeply sampled blood TCRbeta repertoires that made up the dataset. A freely available public database, intended as a resource for researchers studying the immune response to SARS-CoV-2, is where the repertoires were released. The samples were drawn from the first 160 participants of the ongoing ImmuneRACE study and from over 950 subjects provided by 6 global collaborators.

V lost 6 bases and J lost 4 bases, and the count of bases not matched to a germline gene is 5. The CDR3 starts with the cysteine, ends with the phenylalanine, and has 13 residues. The entry retains the CDR3 DNA only, 39 bases that are in frame from base 1. The CDR1 and CDR2 encoded by the germline V gene are MDHEN and SYDVKM. Samples from volunteer blood donors who had recovered from COVID-19 were contributed by a second Seattle source. Each collaborating institution followed its own protocols to collect whole blood in K2EDTA tubes. For TCRbeta analysis, collaborators shipped samples in one of three forms: frozen whole blood, isolated PBMCs, or DNA extracted from either of those sample types. Findings and caveats that apply to the study as a whole: The quantity of clinical and demographic metadata differed by source and by participant and was supplied without curation.

In regard to this clone: Its antigen is not yet known. Base qualities are not at hand, and no much larger clone is one base apart.

The immunoSEQ Assay, a bias-controlled multiplex PCR, was used to amplify TCRbeta CDR3 regions from genomic DNA. The study's processing was this. Within the assay, amplification of reference gene primers was used to estimate how many nucleated cells each sample contained. Sequence reads were collapsed and filtered to measure the absolute abundance of every unique TCRbeta CDR3 rearrangement. For each sample, productive Simpson clonality was calculated as the square root of Simpson's diversity index over productive rearrangements. Imported from immuneACCESS, the table was reduced by TCRdb to in-frame sequences with V and J called. These copies leave out some clones; in studies compared against another copy, an unresolved V gene accounts for under half, and the cause of the remainder is not known. Clone size and the V and J calls come from that table; the DNA yielded D and trimming. This sample lists around 190,000 clones; roughly nine tenths were detected once. Together, the top ten hold 1.5% to 2% of the sample.

The chain joins TRBV28 to TRBJ1-2, with TRBD1 identical over 7 junction bases. Sequencing used peripheral blood. This TCR came from a man aged 18 to 35 who had recovered from COVID-19. The DNA sequence reads TGTGCCAGCAGCCCGGCAGGGGGCTATGGCTACACCTTC. Protein translation: CASSPAGGYGYTF.